This TCR beta chain was recorded in a study of shared clonotypes between healthy human individuals. Overall study: The cohort had two women and three men, ages 18 to 49.

At the deep level, the assay was run. The table came from immunoSEQ multiplex PCR; TCRdb's copy has only in-frame clones and leaves some out. Here the sample spans roughly 2,500,000 clones, roughly 93% being singletons. Donors, healthy HIV-negative adults, lacked recent acute infections or vaccinations. CDR1 is MDHEN and CDR2 is SYDVKM in the germline V gene. Unmatched junction bases numbered 10, after V lost 5 bases and J lost 5 bases. This CDR3 spans 16 amino acids. This chain joins TRBV28 and TRBJ2-1; 9 bases are a match to TRBD1. The material sequenced was naive CD4+ T cells from PBMCs. Subset denoted: CD45RA+ positively selected. The receptor was derived from a man in his late teens or twenties in good health. Some clones in this sample may be carry-over from other donors' samples. CDR3 loop: CASSNGQGNGNNEQFF. The CDR3 DNA sequence: TGTGCCAGCAGTAACGGACAGGGGAATGGGAACAATGAGCAGTTCTTC.